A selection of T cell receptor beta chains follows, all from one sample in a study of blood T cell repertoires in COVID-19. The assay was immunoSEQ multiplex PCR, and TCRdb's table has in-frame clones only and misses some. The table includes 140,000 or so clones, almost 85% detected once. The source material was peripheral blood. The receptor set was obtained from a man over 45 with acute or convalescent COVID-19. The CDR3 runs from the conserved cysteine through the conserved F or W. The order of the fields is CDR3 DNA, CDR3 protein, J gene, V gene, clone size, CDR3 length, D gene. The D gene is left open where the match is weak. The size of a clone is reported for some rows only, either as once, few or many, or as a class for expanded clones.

CDR3 DNA: TGTGCCAGCAGTAGATCCTCTAGCGGGAGGGCCCGGCATGAGCAGTTCTTC; CDR3 protein: CASSRSSSGRARHEQFF; J gene: TRBJ2-1; V gene: TRBV27; clone size: -; CDR3 length: 17; D gene: TRBD2
CDR3 DNA: TGTGCCAGCAGTTTTGGTCAGGACAATGAGCAGTTCTTC; CDR3 protein: CASSFGQDNEQFF; J gene: TRBJ2-1; V gene: TRBV12-3/TRBV12-4; clone size: -; CDR3 length: 13; D gene: -
CDR3 DNA: TGTGCCAGTAGCTTCGACAGGTCGATCACTGAAGCTTTCTTT; CDR3 protein: CASSFDRSITEAFF; J gene: TRBJ1-1; V gene: TRBV19; clone size: few; CDR3 length: 14; D gene: -
CDR3 DNA: TGTGCCAGCAGAGTTGGGACAGCGAACACCGGGGAGCTGTTTTTT; CDR3 protein: CASRVGTANTGELFF; J gene: TRBJ2-2; V gene: TRBV7-9; clone size: -; CDR3 length: 15; D gene: TRBD1
CDR3 DNA: TGTGCCAGCAGTTACCCCTCTCTGGGCGGGGCAAAAGAGACCCAGTACTTC; CDR3 protein: CASSYPSLGGAKETQYF; J gene: TRBJ2-5; V gene: TRBV6-2/TRBV6-3; clone size: -; CDR3 length: 17; D gene: -
CDR3 DNA: TGTGCCAGCAGCCTGGGCCCGGCGGGGGGAAACACCATATATTTT; CDR3 protein: CASSLGPAGGNTIYF; J gene: TRBJ1-3; V gene: TRBV3-1/TRBV3-2; clone size: -; CDR3 length: 15; D gene: -
CDR3 DNA: TGTGCCAGCAGACGGGGGGCCGGGGGCACTGAAGCTTTCTTT; CDR3 protein: CASRRGAGGTEAFF; J gene: TRBJ1-1; V gene: TRBV3-1/TRBV3-2; clone size: -; CDR3 length: 14; D gene: -
CDR3 DNA: TGTGCCATCAGTGATTACAGGCCAGCCTACGAGCAGTACTTC; CDR3 protein: CAISDYRPAYEQYF; J gene: TRBJ2-7; V gene: TRBV10-3; clone size: -; CDR3 length: 14; D gene: -
CDR3 DNA: TGTGCCAGCAGCTTAGGGGGGACTAGCGGGGTGCGTGAGCAGTACTTC; CDR3 protein: CASSLGGTSGVREQYF; J gene: TRBJ2-7; V gene: TRBV7-8; clone size: -; CDR3 length: 16; D gene: TRBD2
CDR3 DNA: TGTGCCAGCAGTTCGCGACAGGTGGATGGCTACACCTTC; CDR3 protein: CASSSRQVDGYTF; J gene: TRBJ1-2; V gene: TRBV6-5; clone size: -; CDR3 length: 13; D gene: -
CDR3 DNA: TGTGCCAGCAGCCGAGGACTAGCGGGAGCCCAAGAGACCCAGTACTTC; CDR3 protein: CASSRGLAGAQETQYF; J gene: TRBJ2-5; V gene: TRBV3-1/TRBV3-2; clone size: -; CDR3 length: 16; D gene: TRBD2
CDR3 DNA: TGTGCCAGCAGTGTGTTACCGGGACAGGATCCCGCGTATTCACCCCTCCACTTT; CDR3 protein: CASSVLPGQDPAYSPLHF; J gene: TRBJ1-6; V gene: TRBV2; clone size: -; CDR3 length: 18; D gene: TRBD1
CDR3 DNA: TGTGCCAGCAGCTTAGAGGGACAGGGAGGCTACACCTTC; CDR3 protein: CASSLEGQGGYTF; J gene: TRBJ1-2; V gene: TRBV7-9; clone size: -; CDR3 length: 13; D gene: TRBD1
CDR3 DNA: TGTGCCAGCAGCCGCCGCACAGATGGCTACACCTTC; CDR3 protein: CASSRRTDGYTF; J gene: TRBJ1-2; V gene: TRBV11-2; clone size: few; CDR3 length: 12; D gene: -
CDR3 DNA: TGTGCCAGCAGCGACCCACGAGGGAGCTCCTACAATGAGCAGTTCTTC; CDR3 protein: CASSDPRGSSYNEQFF; J gene: TRBJ2-1; V gene: TRBV5-8; clone size: -; CDR3 length: 16; D gene: -
CDR3 DNA: TGTGCCAGCAGCTTGCGGTATCGGGAAAAACTGTTTTTT; CDR3 protein: CASSLRYREKLFF; J gene: TRBJ1-4; V gene: TRBV5-5; clone size: -; CDR3 length: 13; D gene: -
CDR3 DNA: TGTGCCAGCAGTTTGGAGAAGACGGGAAACACCATATATTTT; CDR3 protein: CASSLEKTGNTIYF; J gene: TRBJ1-3; V gene: TRBV6-6; clone size: -; CDR3 length: 14; D gene: -
CDR3 DNA: TGTGCCAGCAGTTTGGGGGGAGCGGGCTACACCTTC; CDR3 protein: CASSLGGAGYTF; J gene: TRBJ1-2; V gene: TRBV28; clone size: once; CDR3 length: 12; D gene: -
CDR3 DNA: TGTGCCAGCAGCGTAGGAGGGCCTACAGGGGGGGTTAACATTCAGTACTTC; CDR3 protein: CASSVGGPTGGVNIQYF; J gene: TRBJ2-4; V gene: TRBV9; clone size: -; CDR3 length: 17; D gene: -
CDR3 DNA: TGTGCCAGCAGCGTATACACAGGGCGTTCGGCGAACACCGGGGAGCTGTTTTTT; CDR3 protein: CASSVYTGRSANTGELFF; J gene: TRBJ2-2; V gene: TRBV9; clone size: -; CDR3 length: 18; D gene: -
CDR3 DNA: TGTGCCAGCAGCTTAGAGGGCGGGGCTACCTCCTACGAGCAGTACTTC; CDR3 protein: CASSLEGGATSYEQYF; J gene: TRBJ2-7; V gene: TRBV11-2; clone size: -; CDR3 length: 16; D gene: -
CDR3 DNA: TGTGCCAGCAGCCCCCCGGACTCCGTCCTCTACAATGAGCAGTTCTTC; CDR3 protein: CASSPPDSVLYNEQFF; J gene: TRBJ2-1; V gene: TRBV5-6; clone size: -; CDR3 length: 16; D gene: -
CDR3 DNA: TGTGCCAGTAGTATGCGACATGAGGGAACTAGCAATCAGCCCCAGCATTTT; CDR3 protein: CASSMRHEGTSNQPQHF; J gene: TRBJ1-5; V gene: TRBV19; clone size: -; CDR3 length: 17; D gene: -
CDR3 DNA: TGTGCCAGCAGCCCGGGACAGGGAAGGTTGGGTCAGCCCCAGCATTTT; CDR3 protein: CASSPGQGRLGQPQHF; J gene: TRBJ1-5; V gene: TRBV7-2; clone size: -; CDR3 length: 16; D gene: TRBD1
CDR3 DNA: TGTGCCAGCAGCCAGAGACAGGTGGGAGGCTACACCTTC; CDR3 protein: CASSQRQVGGYTF; J gene: TRBJ1-2; V gene: TRBV3-1/TRBV3-2; clone size: once; CDR3 length: 13; D gene: -
CDR3 DNA: TGTGCCAGCAGTGAAGGCAGGGTTGGGTCCACTGAAGCTTTCTTT; CDR3 protein: CASSEGRVGSTEAFF; J gene: TRBJ1-1; V gene: TRBV2; clone size: -; CDR3 length: 15; D gene: -
CDR3 DNA: TGTGCCAGTACACTTCAGGGGGCCAGGGATGAGCAGTTCTTC; CDR3 protein: CASTLQGARDEQFF; J gene: TRBJ2-1; V gene: TRBV19; clone size: -; CDR3 length: 14; D gene: TRBD1
CDR3 DNA: TGTGCCAGCTGTCCGGGACAGGCTCCCTATCAGCCCCAGCATTTT; CDR3 protein: CASCPGQAPYQPQHF; J gene: TRBJ1-5; V gene: TRBV6-5; clone size: -; CDR3 length: 15; D gene: TRBD1
CDR3 DNA: TGTGCCACTAGCCCGGGGAGTCAGCCCCAGCATTTT; CDR3 protein: CATSPGSQPQHF; J gene: TRBJ1-5; V gene: TRBV24-1; clone size: -; CDR3 length: 12; D gene: -
CDR3 DNA: TGTGCCAGCAGTTCGACAGGACATGCAACTAATGAAAAACTGTTTTTT; CDR3 protein: CASSSTGHATNEKLFF; J gene: TRBJ1-4; V gene: TRBV6-5; clone size: once; CDR3 length: 16; D gene: -
CDR3 DNA: TGTGCCAGCAGTCAGGGCAATCAGCCCCAGCATTTT; CDR3 protein: CASSQGNQPQHF; J gene: TRBJ1-5; V gene: TRBV2; clone size: -; CDR3 length: 12; D gene: -
CDR3 DNA: TGTGCCAGTAGTGTACTAGCGGGAGTAATCTACGAGCAGTACTTC; CDR3 protein: CASSVLAGVIYEQYF; J gene: TRBJ2-7; V gene: TRBV19; clone size: -; CDR3 length: 15; D gene: TRBD2
CDR3 DNA: TGTGCCAGCAGTTTCACCCCGGACAGGGGAATAACTTTT; CDR3 protein: CASSFTPDRGITF; J gene: TRBJ1-3; V gene: TRBV6-5; clone size: -; CDR3 length: 13; D gene: TRBD1
CDR3 DNA: TGTGCCAGCTCACCATACAGACAGCCAAACACTGAAGCTTTCTTT; CDR3 protein: CASSPYRQPNTEAFF; J gene: TRBJ1-1; V gene: TRBV18; clone size: once; CDR3 length: 15; D gene: -
CDR3 DNA: TGTGCCAGCAGTTACTCGTTGCGGGGTCGGGTAGATACGCAGTATTTT; CDR3 protein: CASSYSLRGRVDTQYF; J gene: TRBJ2-3; V gene: TRBV6-5; clone size: -; CDR3 length: 16; D gene: -
CDR3 DNA: TGTGCCAGTAGTCCCCGGGACAGGGGGCCCTATAGCAATCAGCCCCAGCATTTT; CDR3 protein: CASSPRDRGPYSNQPQHF; J gene: TRBJ1-5; V gene: TRBV19; clone size: -; CDR3 length: 18; D gene: TRBD1
CDR3 DNA: TGTGCCAGTAGTATATTCCCAACCTACGAGCAGTACTTC; CDR3 protein: CASSIFPTYEQYF; J gene: TRBJ2-7; V gene: TRBV19; clone size: -; CDR3 length: 13; D gene: -
CDR3 DNA: TGTGCCAGCAGTAGGGGACACCTGGAAAAACTGTTTTTT; CDR3 protein: CASSRGHLEKLFF; J gene: TRBJ1-4; V gene: TRBV27; clone size: -; CDR3 length: 13; D gene: -
CDR3 DNA: TGTGCCAGCAGCTCCGGTACAGATACGCAGTATTTT; CDR3 protein: CASSSGTDTQYF; J gene: TRBJ2-3; V gene: TRBV7-8; clone size: once; CDR3 length: 12; D gene: -
CDR3 DNA: TGCGCCAGCAGCTTGGGCGGGACAGGGGGCCGAAAAGCTTTCTTT; CDR3 protein: CASSLGGTGGRKAFF; J gene: TRBJ1-1; V gene: TRBV5-1; clone size: -; CDR3 length: 15; D gene: TRBD1
CDR3 DNA: TGTGCCAGCTCAACCGGACAGGGGGCTTGGGGACATGGCTACACCTTC; CDR3 protein: CASSTGQGAWGHGYTF; J gene: TRBJ1-2; V gene: TRBV18; clone size: -; CDR3 length: 16; D gene: TRBD1
CDR3 DNA: TGTGCCAGCAGTTCTTACCCCGGGGTCGCCGGGGAGCTGTTTTTT; CDR3 protein: CASSSYPGVAGELFF; J gene: TRBJ2-2; V gene: TRBV9; clone size: -; CDR3 length: 15; D gene: -
CDR3 DNA: TGTGCCAGCAGCTTAGACGTTCTAGGGGCCATGAACACTGAAGCTTTCTTT; CDR3 protein: CASSLDVLGAMNTEAFF; J gene: TRBJ1-1; V gene: TRBV11-3; clone size: few; CDR3 length: 17; D gene: -
CDR3 DNA: TGTGCCAGCAGCCCTTGGACTAGCGGAACCTACGAGCAGTACTTC; CDR3 protein: CASSPWTSGTYEQYF; J gene: TRBJ2-7; V gene: TRBV28; clone size: -; CDR3 length: 15; D gene: TRBD2
CDR3 DNA: TGTGCCAGCAGCCATGTTGTAGCGGGAGGCCGCTCCTACAATGAGCAGTTCTTC; CDR3 protein: CASSHVVAGGRSYNEQFF; J gene: TRBJ2-1; V gene: TRBV14; clone size: -; CDR3 length: 18; D gene: TRBD2
CDR3 DNA: TGTGCCAGCAAATCGACAGGATCCACCGGGGAGCTGTTTTTT; CDR3 protein: CASKSTGSTGELFF; J gene: TRBJ2-2; V gene: TRBV2; clone size: -; CDR3 length: 14; D gene: -
CDR3 DNA: TGTGCCAGCAGTCCAGGTCTTTTGGGCACAGATACGCAGTATTTT; CDR3 protein: CASSPGLLGTDTQYF; J gene: TRBJ2-3; V gene: TRBV27; clone size: -; CDR3 length: 15; D gene: -